The 13 T cell receptor beta chains below were found in one sample sequenced in a study of blood T cell repertoires in COVID-19. The protocol was immunoSEQ multiplex PCR, while the TCRdb copy is restricted to in-frame clones and leaves out a portion. The table shows some 89,000 clones, with 80% to 90% occurring only once. The specimen was peripheral blood. The receptors were gathered from a human donor in a cohort sampled during active COVID-19.

The J gene is TRBJ2-3, the V gene TRBV4-3, with D possibly being TRBD2 (6 bases). The ends were cut back, 0 bases at V and 5 bases at J, with 15 bases in the middle. Germline V gives CDR1 LGHNA, CDR2 YSLEER. The CDR3 consists of 16 residues. CDR3 sequence: CASSQEEELAGDTQYF. The CDR3 DNA follows: TGCGCCAGCAGCCAAGAAGAAGAACTAGCAGGAGATACGCAGTATTTT.

The rearrangement joins TRBV27 to TRBJ1-4; 7 bases map to TRBD1. The length of the CDR3 is 15 residues. Germline V gene sequence: CDR1 MNHEY, CDR2 SMNVEV (reference sequence). V lost 4 bases, J lost 5 bases, and 7 bases stayed unmatched. In DNA, the CDR3 is TGTGCCAGCAGTTCTGACAGGGACCCCAATGAAAAACTGTTTTTT. It translates to CASSSDRDPNEKLFF. Using reference TRBV27 and TRBJ1-4 for the parts outside the CDR3, the full variable domain is EAQVTQNPRYLITVTGKKLTVTCSQNMNHEYMSWYRQDPGLGLRQIYYSMNVEVTDKGDVPEGYKVSRKEKRNFPLILESPSPNQTSLYFCASSSDRDPNEKLFFGSGTQLSVL.

The V gene is TRBV4-1, the J gene TRBJ1-2, with TRBD1 matching over 10 bases. This CDR3 has 17 residues. Germline V gives CDR1 MGHRA, CDR2 YSYEKL. Trimming took 4 bases from V and 3 from J; bases not matched to a gene: 11. The CDR3 coding sequence is TGCGCCAGCAGCCCCCGTAGGGGACAGGGGCGCGACTATGGCTACACCTTC. It encodes CASSPRRGQGRDYGYTF.

V is TRBV28 and J is TRBJ2-2; the match to TRBD1 covers 10 bases. Trimming took 4 bases from V and 5 from J; bases not matched to a gene: 10. Germline lookup yields CDR1 MDHEN and CDR2 SYDVKM. There are 17 residues in the CDR3. The CDR3 sequence: CASSSLGGTGETGELFF. The DNA of the CDR3 is TGTGCCAGCAGTTCCTTAGGGGGGACAGGGGAGACCGGGGAGCTGTTTTTT.

The V and J genes are TRBV29-1 and TRBJ1-1; 8 nucleotides agree with TRBD1. The V gene end was trimmed by 5 bases and the J gene end by 4 bases; junction bases not matched to a gene: 9. The CDR3 is 14 residues long. The V gene's germline CDR1 is SQVTM and CDR2 ANQGSEA. CDR3 coding DNA: TGCAGCGTTTTCCCGCAGGGGGCTGTCACTGAAGCTTTCTTT. It yields the protein CSVFPQGAVTEAFF.

This clone was counted a few times. The V gene is TRBV5-1, the J gene TRBJ2-7; tentative D call: TRBD1 (10 bases). Trimming cost V 2 bases and J 1 base, with 22 bases left between them. This CDR3 is built from 18 residues. CDR1 SGHRS and CDR2 YFSETQ come from the germline V gene. As DNA, the CDR3 is TGCGCCAGCAGCTTCCCGGACAGGGGGACTAGCCTATCCTACGAGCAGTACTTC. Residues: CASSFPDRGTSLSYEQYF.

This clone has more than one count but fewer than ten. The V and J genes are TRBV30 and TRBJ2-1; 10 nucleotides align to TRBD2. The germline gives CDR1 GTSNPN, CDR2 SVGIG (reference sequence). This CDR3 has 14 residues. The V and J ends lost 0 bases and 9 bases, in that order; junction bases with no gene match: 5. CDR3 DNA: TGTGCCTGGAGTGTAATAGCGGGAGGCTCTGAGCAGTTCTTC. Translating gives CAWSVIAGGSEQFF.

For the CDR3, the DNA is TGTGCCAGCAGCCCCCCGGGGAGATATGGCTACACCTTC. It translates to CASSPPGRYGYTF. The chain is built from TRBV28 and TRBJ1-2; D uncertain. Germline V lookup: CDR1 MDHEN, CDR2 SYDVKM. Trimming removed 6 bases at V and 5 bases at J, with 13 bases between. This CDR3 is 13 amino acids long.

The rearrangement joins TRBV30 to TRBJ2-2; a weak D match, TRBD2 (6 bases). This CDR3 spans 17 amino acids. Germline V gives CDR1 GTSNPN, CDR2 SVGIG (reference sequence). V was pared by 1 base and J by 1 base, with 16 bases between. CDR3 sequence: CAWSGGKGGKNTGELFF. CDR3 DNA: TGTGCCTGGAGTGGGGGAAAGGGAGGCAAGAACACCGGGGAGCTGTTTTTT.

The chain uses TRBV5-1 and TRBJ2-7; the match to TRBD2 covers 9 bases. Germline lookup yields CDR1 SGHRS and CDR2 YFSETQ. There are 16 residues in the CDR3. The V segment lost 0 bases and the J segment 3 bases; nucleotides outside the gene matches: 7. CDR3 region: CASSLGWSREGYEQYF. The CDR3 nucleotides are TGCGCCAGCAGCTTGGGGTGGTCGCGGGAGGGCTACGAGCAGTACTTC.

V is TRBV6-2 or TRBV6-3 and J is TRBJ2-5; D gene ambiguous. Germline V lookup: CDR1 MNHEY, CDR2 SVGEGT. The CDR3 is made up of 11 amino acids. Trimming took off 5 bases at V and 3 bases at J, with 4 bases between the two ends. In nucleotides, the CDR3 is TGTGCCAGCAGTCTAAAAGAGACCCAGTACTTC. Residues: CASSLKETQYF.

This chain connects TRBV27 to TRBJ1-1; maybe TRBD1 (5 bases). The ends were cut back, 4 bases at V and 2 bases at J, with 17 bases in the middle. Per the germline V gene, CDR1 is MNHEY and CDR2 is SMNVEV (reference sequence). The CDR3 consists of 16 residues. CDR3: CASSSPVGGLNTEAFF. Here the CDR3 DNA reads TGTGCCAGCAGTTCCCCCGTTGGGGGGTTAAACACTGAAGCTTTCTTT.

The chain combines TRBV30 with TRBJ1-4; TRBD1 matches 8 bases. Germline assignment: CDR1 GTSNPN and CDR2 SVGIG (reference sequence). The length of the CDR3 is 12 residues. V dropped 2 bases and J dropped 8; count of bases not matched to a gene: 1. CDR3 coding DNA: TGTGCCTGGAGTACAGGGGGGGAAAAACTGTTTTTT. This codes for CAWSTGGEKLFF. The entire variable domain, with the rest obtained from reference TRBV30 and TRBJ1-4, is as follows: SQTIHQWPATLVQPVGSPLSLECTVEGTSNPNLYWYRQAAGRGLQLLFYSVGIGQISSEVPQNLSASRPQDRQFILSSKKLLLSDSGFYLCAWSTGGEKLFFGSGTQLSVL.